These T cell receptor beta chains were read from a single sample in a study of CD8+ T cells in alopecia areata. Sequenced by immunoSEQ multiplex PCR; TCRdb stores in-frame clones only, minus some. The sample has about 140,000 clones; 55% are singletons. Material for sequencing was CD4+ T cells sorted from blood. Receptors originate from a human donor in good health. CDR3s include the opening cysteine and the closing phenylalanine or tryptophan. Fields, in order: V gene, D gene, CDR3 protein. D genes are given only for firm matches.

TRBV19 | NA | CASARYRGSSYNEQFF
TRBV29-1 | NA | CSVEEWVRFF
TRBV28 | NA | CASSRGLGGATQYF
TRBV9 | NA | CASSVEAGRFNSPLHF
TRBV28 | TRBD1 | CASSSQGEGETQYF
TRBV7-9 | NA | CASSLDVEGYTF
TRBV29-1 | TRBD2 | CSVEGASGRSGELFF
TRBV6-6 | NA | CASSPGQGNYEQYF
TRBV5-6 | NA | CASSLWLLRSGADTQYF
TRBV30 | TRBD2 | CAWAGRGRRYEQYF
TRBV5-6 | TRBD2 | CASSLLGRVGSNNEQFF
TRBV29-1 | TRBD2 | CSVDSGTDIQYF
TRBV4-1 | NA | CATSEIPVGNIQYF
TRBV28 | NA | CASRIPGANVLTF
TRBV6-5 | TRBD2 | CASMGLAATDTQYF
TRBV12-5 | NA | CASGSEGKSVGGSVGYEQYF
TRBV2 | NA | CASSGTGNQPQHF
TRBV4-2 | TRBD2 | CASSQDRDLAGGSEQYF
TRBV28 | NA | CASSLHVGSGETQYF
TRBV4-2 | NA | CASSQDWQRVGTSTDTQYF
TRBV10-3 | NA | CAIMGAHNEQFF
TRBV5-6 | NA | CASSLDPGTQYF
TRBV10-3 | NA | CATSGATGELFF
TRBV15 | NA | CATSRGGSSYNEQFF
TRBV29-1 | TRBD1 | CSVGQGLNTEAFF
TRBV5-1 | NA | CASSLQPGTDTQYF
TRBV6-1 | NA | CASSEGANSGANVLTF
TRBV9 | TRBD2 | CASSVGAGGLAYEQYF
TRBV30 | TRBD2 | CAWSVGTSMYNEQFF
TRBV23-1 | NA | CASSQSRAKRNEQFF
TRBV29-1 | NA | CSVVGGQANEQFF
TRBV5-4 | NA | CASSPPQRNEQFF
TRBV6-1 | NA | CASRRTAQETQYF
TRBV28 | TRBD2 | CASSLGGSSYEQYF
TRBV11-2 | NA | CASSFWDSTDTQYF
TRBV5-1 | NA | CASSLDTNTGELFF
TRBV28 | NA | CASSLLGTQEQYF
TRBV10-3 | NA | CAIRGRSNQPQHF
TRBV14 | NA | CASSHGETQYF
TRBV6-4 | TRBD1 | CASGDRAANYGYTF
TRBV29-1 | NA | CSVDSPPGPIQYF
TRBV28 | TRBD1 | CASSPGQLFMNTEAFF
TRBV7-2 | NA | CASSLEGQDSNQPQHF
TRBV27 | NA | CASSKAGAQGYTF
TRBV20-1 | NA | CSATLRDREYF
TRBV18 | NA | CASSPRGTATYEQYF
TRBV7-9 | TRBD2 | CASSLIAGGPNEQFF
TRBV29-1 | NA | CSVVSFLRSDIQYF
TRBV5-6 | TRBD1 | CASSRRQGREKLFF
TRBV29-1 | NA | CSVGLGGASGDEQFF
TRBV11-2 | TRBD1 | CASSLSRGTGGQETQYF
TRBV7-9 | NA | CASSLLGTSNYGYTF
TRBV30 | TRBD2 | CAWSGTSRLDTQYF